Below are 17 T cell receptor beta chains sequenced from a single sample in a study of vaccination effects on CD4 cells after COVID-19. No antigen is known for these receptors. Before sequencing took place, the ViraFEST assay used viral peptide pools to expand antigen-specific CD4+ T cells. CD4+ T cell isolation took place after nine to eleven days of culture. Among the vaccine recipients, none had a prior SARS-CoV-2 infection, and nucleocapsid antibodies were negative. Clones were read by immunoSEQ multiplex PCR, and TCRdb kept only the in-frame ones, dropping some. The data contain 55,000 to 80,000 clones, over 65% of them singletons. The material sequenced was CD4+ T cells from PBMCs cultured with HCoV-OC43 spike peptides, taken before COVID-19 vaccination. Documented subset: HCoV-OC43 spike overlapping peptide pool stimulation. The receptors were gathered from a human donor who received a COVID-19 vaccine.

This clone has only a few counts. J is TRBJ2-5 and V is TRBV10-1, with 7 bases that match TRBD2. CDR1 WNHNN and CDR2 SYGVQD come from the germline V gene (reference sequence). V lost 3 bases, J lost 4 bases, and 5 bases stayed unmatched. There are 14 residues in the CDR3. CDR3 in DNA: TGCGCCAGCAGTGACGGGGGGAGGTTAGAGACCCAGTACTTC. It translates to CASSDGGRLETQYF.

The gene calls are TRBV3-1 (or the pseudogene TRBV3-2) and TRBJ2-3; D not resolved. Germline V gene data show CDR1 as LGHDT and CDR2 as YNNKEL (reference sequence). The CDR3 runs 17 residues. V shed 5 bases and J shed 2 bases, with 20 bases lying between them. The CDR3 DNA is TGTGCCAGCAGCTCAATGGCACACCCCTATAACACAGATACGCAGTATTTT. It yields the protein CASSSMAHPYNTDTQYF.

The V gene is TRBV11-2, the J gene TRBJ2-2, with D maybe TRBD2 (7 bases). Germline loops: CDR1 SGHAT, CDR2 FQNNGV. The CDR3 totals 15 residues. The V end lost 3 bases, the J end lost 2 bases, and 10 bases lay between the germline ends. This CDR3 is CASSFTGGNTGELFF. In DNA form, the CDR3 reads TGTGCCAGCAGCTTCACGGGGGGCAACACCGGGGAGCTGTTTTTT.

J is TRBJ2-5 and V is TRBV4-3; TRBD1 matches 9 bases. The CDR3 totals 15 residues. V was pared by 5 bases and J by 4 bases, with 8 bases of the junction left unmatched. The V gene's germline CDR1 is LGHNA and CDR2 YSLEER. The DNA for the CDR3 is TGCGCCAGCAGCTCAGGGGACAGGGACGGAGAGACCCAGTACTTC. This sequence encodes CASSSGDRDGETQYF.

The CDR3 nucleotides read TGTGCCAGCAGTTCGGGACAGCTAAGCTCCTATAATTCACCCCTCCACTTT. Protein product: CASSSGQLSSYNSPLHF. This sequence joins TRBV27 and TRBJ1-6, with 7 bases that match TRBD1. Germline V gene lookup returns CDR1 MNHEY and CDR2 SMNVEV (reference sequence). Trimming took 4 bases from V and 0 from J; bases not matched to a gene: 6. The CDR3 has 17 amino acids.

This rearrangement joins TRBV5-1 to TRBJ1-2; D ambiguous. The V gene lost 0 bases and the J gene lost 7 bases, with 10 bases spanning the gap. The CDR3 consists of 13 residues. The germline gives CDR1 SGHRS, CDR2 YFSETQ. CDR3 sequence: CASSLAGLSGYTF. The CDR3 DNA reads TGCGCCAGCAGCTTGGCTGGGTTATCTGGCTACACCTTC.

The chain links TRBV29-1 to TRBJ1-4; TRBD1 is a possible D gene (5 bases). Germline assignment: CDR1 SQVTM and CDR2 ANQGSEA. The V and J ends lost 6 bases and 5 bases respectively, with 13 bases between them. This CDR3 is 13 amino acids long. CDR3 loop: CSVLGTDNEKLFF. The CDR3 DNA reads TGCAGCGTCCTAGGGACGGACAATGAAAAACTGTTTTTT.

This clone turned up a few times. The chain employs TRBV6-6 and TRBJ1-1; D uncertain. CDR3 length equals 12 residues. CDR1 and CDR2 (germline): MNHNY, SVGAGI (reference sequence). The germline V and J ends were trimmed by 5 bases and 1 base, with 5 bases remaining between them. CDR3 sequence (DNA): TGTGCCAGCAGTCAAACGAACACTGAAGCTTTCTTT. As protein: CASSQTNTEAFF.

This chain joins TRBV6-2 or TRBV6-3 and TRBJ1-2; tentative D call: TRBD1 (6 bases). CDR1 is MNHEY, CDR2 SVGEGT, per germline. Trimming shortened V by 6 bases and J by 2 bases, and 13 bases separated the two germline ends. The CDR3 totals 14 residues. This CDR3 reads CASSLLGTNYGYTF. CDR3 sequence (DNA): TGTGCCAGCAGCCTCTTGGGGACAAACTATGGCTACACCTTC.

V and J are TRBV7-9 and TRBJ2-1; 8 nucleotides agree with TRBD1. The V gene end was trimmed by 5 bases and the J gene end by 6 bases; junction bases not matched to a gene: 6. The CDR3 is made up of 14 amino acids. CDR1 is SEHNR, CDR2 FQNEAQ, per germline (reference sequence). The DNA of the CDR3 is TGTGCCAGCAGCCCGGGACAGGTCCCCAATGAGCAGTTCTTC. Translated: CASSPGQVPNEQFF.

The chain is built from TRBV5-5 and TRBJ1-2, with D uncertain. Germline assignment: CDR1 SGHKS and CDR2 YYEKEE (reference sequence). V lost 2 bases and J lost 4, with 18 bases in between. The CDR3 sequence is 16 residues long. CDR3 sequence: CASSFALRGASYGYTF. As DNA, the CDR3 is TGTGCCAGCAGCTTTGCCCTCCGGGGAGCGAGCTATGGCTACACCTTC.

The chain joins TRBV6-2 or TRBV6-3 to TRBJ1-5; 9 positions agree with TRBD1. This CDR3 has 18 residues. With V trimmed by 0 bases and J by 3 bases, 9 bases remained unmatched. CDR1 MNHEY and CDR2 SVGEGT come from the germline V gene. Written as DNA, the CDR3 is TGTGCCAGCAGTTACTCTAGACTGGGGACAGGGTTCAATCAGCCCCAGCATTTT. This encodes CASSYSRLGTGFNQPQHF.

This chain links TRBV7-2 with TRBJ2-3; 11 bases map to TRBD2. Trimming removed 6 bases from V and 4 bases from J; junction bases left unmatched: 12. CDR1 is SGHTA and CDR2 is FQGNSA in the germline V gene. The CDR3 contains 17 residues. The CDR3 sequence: CASSFLPSGGRADTQYF. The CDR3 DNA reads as TGTGCCAGCAGTTTCCTACCTAGCGGGGGGAGGGCAGATACGCAGTATTTT.

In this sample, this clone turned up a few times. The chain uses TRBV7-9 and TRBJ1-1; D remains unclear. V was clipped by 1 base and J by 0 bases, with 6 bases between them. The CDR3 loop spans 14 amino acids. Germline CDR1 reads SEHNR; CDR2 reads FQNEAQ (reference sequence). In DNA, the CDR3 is TGTGCCAGCAGCTTAGTGGGGTTGAACACTGAAGCTTTCTTT. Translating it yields CASSLVGLNTEAFF.

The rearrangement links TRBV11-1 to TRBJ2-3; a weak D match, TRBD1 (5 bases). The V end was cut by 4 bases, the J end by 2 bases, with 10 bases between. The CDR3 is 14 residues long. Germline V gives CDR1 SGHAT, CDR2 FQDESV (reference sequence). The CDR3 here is CASSYTGHTDTQYF. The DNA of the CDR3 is TGTGCCAGCAGCTACACAGGACACACAGATACGCAGTATTTT.

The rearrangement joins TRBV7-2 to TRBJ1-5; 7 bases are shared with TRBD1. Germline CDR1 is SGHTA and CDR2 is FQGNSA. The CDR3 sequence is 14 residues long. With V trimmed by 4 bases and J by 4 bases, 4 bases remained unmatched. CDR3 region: CASSYTGENQPQHF. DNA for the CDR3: TGTGCCAGCAGCTATACAGGGGAAAATCAGCCCCAGCATTTT.

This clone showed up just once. CDR3 sequence (DNA): TGTGCCAGCTCACCAATGGTGATCTCTGGAAACACCATATATTTT. Translated, it gives CASSPMVISGNTIYF. The chain couples TRBV18 to TRBJ1-3, with D hard to call. The germline V gene has CDR1 KGHSH and CDR2 LQKENI. This CDR3 has 15 residues. Between the trimmed V and J ends, which lost 2 bases and 0 bases, there was a span of 8 bases.